This entry describes one T cell receptor beta chain. These data originate in a study of T cell changes during pregnancy in multiple sclerosis. Clones were read by immunoSEQ multiplex PCR, and TCRdb kept only the in-frame ones, dropping some. The sample records about 39,000 clones, 90% to 95% being singletons. V gave up 9 bases and J gave up 4 bases; unmatched junction bases: 3. In germline, CDR1 is SGHRS, CDR2 YFSETQ. The CDR3 has 11 amino acids. This material consisted of CD4+ T cells from peripheral blood mononuclear cells, taken after pregnancy. The chain uses TRBV5-1 and TRBJ2-5, with TRBD1 matching over 7 bases. The receptor's source is a female donor with multiple sclerosis, enrolled in a pregnancy study. The CDR3 region has the DNA TGCGCCACCAACAGGGGAGAGACCCAGTACTTC. This gives the protein CATNRGETQYF.